One and the same sample provided the 11 T cell receptor beta chains below, sequenced in a study of T cells in localized non-small cell lung cancer (dated by TCRdb to the early 2020s). Library prep was done by the immunoSEQ multiplex PCR assay. In TCRdb, the immuneACCESS table is reduced to in-frame sequences with V and J assigned. These tables do not hold every clone; where another copy was compared, an unresolved V gene accounts for under half, and the others remain unexplained. Present in this sample are tens of thousands of clones, over 75% of which were seen just once. The ten largest clones capture 15% to 20% of the sample. Sequencing used peripheral blood, obtained before any cancer treatment. The receptors were sampled from a male donor aged 60 or over with stage III squamous cell lung carcinoma.

The chain is built from TRBV6-5 and TRBJ1-2, with 10 bases aligning to TRBD1. There are 13 residues in the CDR3. V gave up 7 bases and J gave up 4 bases; unmatched junction bases: 3. Germline CDR1 is MNHEY and CDR2 is SVGAGI. CDR3 in amino acids: CASTDRGPYGYTF. CDR3 nucleotides: TGTGCCAGCACCGACAGGGGGCCCTATGGCTACACCTTC.

The rearrangement links TRBV27 to TRBJ2-2; perhaps TRBD2 as D (7 bases). CDR1 is MNHEY and CDR2 is SMNVEV in the germline V gene (reference sequence). CDR3 length: 19 amino acids. V lost 4 bases, J lost 1 base, and 22 bases lay in between. CDR3 nucleotides: TGTGCCAGCAGTTCCTACCTTGGTTGGAGGGGGGGGAACACCGGGGAGCTGTTTTTT. This codes for CASSSYLGWRGGNTGELFF.

CDR3: CASSFDLEGYTF. CDR3 in DNA: TGTGCCAGCAGCTTTGATTTAGAAGGCTACACCTTC. The chain uses TRBV13 and TRBJ1-2; D unresolved. The CDR3 has 12 residues. V was clipped by 3 bases and J by 8 bases, with 10 bases between them. Germline V CDR1 and CDR2: PRHDT, FYEKMQ (reference sequence).

The chain links TRBV5-1 to TRBJ1-4, with a weak D call TRBD1 (6 bases). Trimming took off 4 bases at V and 3 bases at J, with 10 bases between the two ends. Per the germline V gene, CDR1 is SGHRS and CDR2 is YFSETQ. The CDR3 sequence is 14 residues long. The CDR3 sequence is CASSLRGPNEKLFF. The CDR3 DNA is TGCGCCAGCAGCCTCAGGGGCCCTAATGAAAAACTGTTTTTT.

The rearrangement joins TRBV5-4 to TRBJ1-3; D unresolved. V gave up 0 bases and J gave up 4 bases, with 8 bases separating them. The CDR3 loop spans 14 amino acids. Germline V gives CDR1 SGHNT, CDR2 YYREEE (reference sequence). In DNA form, the CDR3 reads TGTGCCAGCAGCTTGGGGGGAATCGGAAACACCATATATTTT. Residues: CASSLGGIGNTIYF.

In DNA form, the CDR3 reads TGCGCCAGCAGCTTGAATGCCCAGATAGAAAAACTGTTTTTT. Protein product: CASSLNAQIEKLFF. The chain joins TRBV5-1 to TRBJ1-4; no definite D call. With 1 base removed from V and 8 bases from J, the gap between germline ends came to 12 bases. This CDR3 spans 14 amino acids. Germline V gene sequence: CDR1 SGHRS, CDR2 YFSETQ.

The rearrangement joins TRBV5-4 to TRBJ2-5; D unclear. The V end lost 4 bases, the J end lost 2 bases, and 18 bases lay between the germline ends. The CDR3 runs 16 residues. Per the germline V gene, CDR1 is SGHNT and CDR2 is YYREEE (reference sequence). The CDR3 reads CASSPRPLAEQETQYF. The CDR3 DNA reads as TGTGCCAGCAGCCCCAGGCCCCTGGCAGAACAAGAGACCCAGTACTTC.

This chain joins TRBV15 and TRBJ2-1; D is ambiguous. This CDR3 has 13 residues. Trimming took off 0 bases at V and 4 bases at J, with 4 bases between the two ends. Germline lookup yields CDR1 LNHNV and CDR2 YYDKDF (reference sequence). CDR3 bases: TGTGCCACCAGCAGAGATGGATACAATGAGCAGTTCTTC. This translates into CATSRDGYNEQFF.

The chain links TRBV18 to TRBJ1-5, with TRBD1 matching 7 bases. Germline trimming cut 3 bases from V and 5 bases from J; bases unmatched to any gene: 4. There are 14 residues in the CDR3. Germline V gene sequence: CDR1 KGHSH, CDR2 LQKENI. For the CDR3, the DNA is TGTGCCAGCTCACCCCAGGGGGGGGATCAGCCCCAGCATTTT. As protein: CASSPQGGDQPQHF.

The chain couples TRBV14 to TRBJ2-5; perhaps TRBD2 as D (5 bases). The CDR3 has 13 residues. Looked up from germline, CDR1 is SGHDN and CDR2 is FVKESK. V gave up 2 bases and J gave up 3 bases, with 7 bases separating them. This CDR3 reads CASSQHGKETQYF. DNA of the CDR3: TGTGCCAGCAGCCAACACGGGAAAGAGACCCAGTACTTC. The full variable domain, in which reference TRBV14 and TRBJ2-5 provide the parts outside the CDR3, is EAGVTQFPSHSVIEKGQTVTLRCDPISGHDNLYWYRRVMGKEIKFLLHFVKESKQDESGMPNNRFLAERTGGTYSTLKVQPAELEDSGVYFCASSQHGKETQYFGPGTRLLVL.

The rearrangement joins TRBV2 to TRBJ1-1; D possibly corresponds to TRBD1 (5 bases). V was cut by 6 bases and J by 5 bases, with 13 bases left in between. Germline V gives CDR1 SNHLY, CDR2 FYNNEI. This CDR3 comprises 13 residues. Here the CDR3 reads CASSPRVGTEAFF. The CDR3 nucleotides read TGTGCCAGCAGCCCCAGGGTGGGGACTGAAGCTTTCTTT. The full variable domain, with the rest looked up from reference TRBV2 and TRBJ1-1, is EPEVTQTPSHQVTQMGQEVILRCVPISNHLYFYWYRQILGQKVEFLVSFYNNEISEKSEIFDDQFSVERPDGSNFTLKIRSTKLEDSAMYFCASSPRVGTEAFFGQGTRLTVV.